Sequencing of this TCR beta chain was carried out in a study of blood T cell repertoires in COVID-19. Study-level information: Researchers got acute and convalescent COVID-19 samples from the United States, Italy and Spain. T cells, B-cell-depleted T cells, or PBMCs supplied cDNA or gDNA.

Authors' analysis steps: Reference gene primer amplification gave estimated nucleated cell counts. Measured with immunoSEQ multiplex PCR; TCRdb has only the in-frame clones, and not every one. Clone size and the V and J calls come from that table; the DNA yielded D and trimming. The data show about 260,000 clones, about nine tenths seen once. The CDR3 covers 15 residues. The J segment lost 0 bases and the V segment lost 1 base, leaving 3 bases of the junction unmatched. CDR1 is LGHDT, CDR2 YNNKEL, per germline (reference sequence). The source of this sequence is a woman aged 50 to 65 who had recovered from COVID-19. Source material: peripheral blood. This chain links TRBV3-1 (or the pseudogene TRBV3-2) with TRBJ2-7, with TRBD1 identical over 7 bases. CDR3 sequence: CASSQVWDSSYEQYF. The CDR3 DNA reads TGTGCCAGCAGCCAAGTTTGGGACAGCTCCTACGAGCAGTACTTC.